Detailed here is one TCR beta chain. Trimming removed 5 bases at V and 14 bases at J, with 13 bases between. This CDR3 comprises 12 residues. Germline-derived CDR1 and CDR2 are MNHNY and SVGAGI (reference sequence). The sample is drawn from a study of blood T cell repertoires in COVID-19. Whole-study context: PBMCs, B-cell-depleted T cells, or T cells were the source of the cDNA or gDNA that made up the material.

In the source study's methods: Reference gene primer amplification gave nucleated cell count estimates. The protocol was immunoSEQ multiplex PCR, while the TCRdb copy is restricted to in-frame clones and leaves out a portion. V and J calls and clone size follow that table, whereas D and trimming were derived from the DNA. Seen here are about 220,000 clones, just under 85% observed once, and the top ten hold about 1.3%. Participants came from under 30 US areas, aged about 18 to 89 years. Clinical histories supplied by participants themselves formed the basis of cohort assignment. This chain joins TRBV6-6 and TRBJ1-6; a possible D gene is TRBD1 (6 bases). Material for sequencing was PBMCs or T cells enriched from blood (not recorded which). This receptor was identified in a woman aged 40-49 years with acute COVID-19. The CDR3 is CASSTPGTTLHF. In nucleotides, the CDR3 is TGTGCCAGCAGTACCCCCGGGACAACCCTCCACTTT.